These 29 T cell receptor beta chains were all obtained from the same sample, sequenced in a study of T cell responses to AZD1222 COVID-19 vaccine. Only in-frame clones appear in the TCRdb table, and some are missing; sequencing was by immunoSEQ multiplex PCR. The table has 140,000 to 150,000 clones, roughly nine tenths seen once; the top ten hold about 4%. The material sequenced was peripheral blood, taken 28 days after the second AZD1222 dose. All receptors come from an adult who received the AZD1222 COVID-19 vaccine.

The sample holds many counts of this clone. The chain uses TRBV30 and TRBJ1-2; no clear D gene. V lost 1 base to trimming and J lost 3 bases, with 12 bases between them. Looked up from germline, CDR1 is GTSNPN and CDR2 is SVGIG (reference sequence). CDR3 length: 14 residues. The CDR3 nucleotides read TGTGCCTGGAGTGGCTCTCCCTGGGACTATGGCTACACCTTC. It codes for CAWSGSPWDYGYTF. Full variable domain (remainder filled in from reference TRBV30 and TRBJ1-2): SQTIHQWPATLVQPVGSPLSLECTVEGTSNPNLYWYRQAAGRGLQLLFYSVGIGQISSEVPQNLSASRPQDRQFILSSKKLLLSDSGFYLCAWSGSPWDYGYTFGSGTRLTVV.

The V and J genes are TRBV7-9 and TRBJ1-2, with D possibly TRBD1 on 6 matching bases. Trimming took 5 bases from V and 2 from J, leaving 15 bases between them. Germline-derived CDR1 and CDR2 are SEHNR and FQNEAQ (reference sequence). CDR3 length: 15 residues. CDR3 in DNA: TGTGCCAGCAGCCATGGGCGGGGGGCCAACTATGGCTACACCTTC. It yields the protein CASSHGRGANYGYTF. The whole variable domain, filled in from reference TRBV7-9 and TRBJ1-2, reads DTGVSQNPRHKITKRGQNVTFRCDPISEHNRLYWYRQTLGQGPEFLTYFQNEAQLEKSRLLSDRFSAERPKGSFSTLEIQRTEQGDSAMYLCASSHGRGANYGYTFGSGTRLTVV.

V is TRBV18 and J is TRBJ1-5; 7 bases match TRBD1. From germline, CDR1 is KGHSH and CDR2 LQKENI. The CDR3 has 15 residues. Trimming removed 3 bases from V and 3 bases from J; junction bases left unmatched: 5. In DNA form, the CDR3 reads TGTGCCAGCTCACCGGACAGGACTTACAATCAGCCCCAGCATTTT. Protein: CASSPDRTYNQPQHF.

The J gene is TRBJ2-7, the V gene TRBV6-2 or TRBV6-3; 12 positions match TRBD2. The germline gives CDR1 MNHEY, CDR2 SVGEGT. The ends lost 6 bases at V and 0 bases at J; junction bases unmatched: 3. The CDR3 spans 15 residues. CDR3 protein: CASSQGLAGSYEQYF. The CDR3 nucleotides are TGTGCCAGCAGCCAGGGACTAGCGGGCTCCTACGAGCAGTACTTC.

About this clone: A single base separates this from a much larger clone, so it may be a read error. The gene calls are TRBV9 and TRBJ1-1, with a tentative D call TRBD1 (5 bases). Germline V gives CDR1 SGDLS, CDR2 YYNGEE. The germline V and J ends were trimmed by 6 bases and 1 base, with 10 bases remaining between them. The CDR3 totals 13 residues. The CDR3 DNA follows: TGTGCCAGCACCCCGACAGAGAACACTGAAGCTTTCTTT. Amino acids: CASTPTENTEAFF.

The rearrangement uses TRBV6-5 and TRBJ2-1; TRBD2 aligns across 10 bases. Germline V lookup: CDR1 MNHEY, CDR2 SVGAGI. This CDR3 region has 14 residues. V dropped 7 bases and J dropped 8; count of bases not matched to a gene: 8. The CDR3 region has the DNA TGTGCCAGCATTAAGCGGGGGGGCCTCTATGAGCAGTTCTTC. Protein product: CASIKRGGLYEQFF.

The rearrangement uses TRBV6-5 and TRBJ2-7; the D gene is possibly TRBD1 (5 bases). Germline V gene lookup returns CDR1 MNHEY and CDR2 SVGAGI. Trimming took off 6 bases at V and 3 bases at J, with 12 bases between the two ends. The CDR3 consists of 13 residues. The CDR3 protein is CASRGRTNYEQYF. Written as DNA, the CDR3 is TGTGCCAGCAGGGGTAGGACAAACTACGAGCAGTACTTC.

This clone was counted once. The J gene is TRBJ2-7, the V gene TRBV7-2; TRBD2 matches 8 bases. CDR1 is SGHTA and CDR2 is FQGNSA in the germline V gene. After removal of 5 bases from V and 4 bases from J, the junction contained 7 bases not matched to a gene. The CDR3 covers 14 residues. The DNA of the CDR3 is TGTGCCAGCAGCGCGGGGGGCGTCGTGTACGAGCAGTACTTC. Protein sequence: CASSAGGVVYEQYF.

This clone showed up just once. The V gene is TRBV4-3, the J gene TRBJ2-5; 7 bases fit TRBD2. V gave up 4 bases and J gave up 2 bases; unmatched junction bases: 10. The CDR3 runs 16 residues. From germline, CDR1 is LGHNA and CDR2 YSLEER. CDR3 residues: CASSRHRSGLQETQYF. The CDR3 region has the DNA TGCGCCAGCAGCCGCCATCGATCGGGACTACAAGAGACCCAGTACTTC.

CDR3 sequence: CSVGQEARQPQHF. CDR3 sequence (DNA): TGCAGCGTGGGACAGGAGGCACGTCAGCCCCAGCATTTT. The V and J genes are TRBV29-1 and TRBJ1-5; 8 bases are a match to TRBD1. V lost 6 bases, J lost 6 bases, and 7 bases stayed unmatched. Looked up from germline, CDR1 is SQVTM and CDR2 is ANQGSEA. CDR3 length: 13 residues.

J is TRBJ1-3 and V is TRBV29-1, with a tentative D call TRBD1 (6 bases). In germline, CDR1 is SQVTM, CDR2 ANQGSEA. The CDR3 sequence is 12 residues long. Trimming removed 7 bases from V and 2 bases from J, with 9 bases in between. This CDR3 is CSGGAAGNTIYF. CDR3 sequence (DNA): TGCAGCGGGGGGGCAGCTGGAAACACCATATATTTT.

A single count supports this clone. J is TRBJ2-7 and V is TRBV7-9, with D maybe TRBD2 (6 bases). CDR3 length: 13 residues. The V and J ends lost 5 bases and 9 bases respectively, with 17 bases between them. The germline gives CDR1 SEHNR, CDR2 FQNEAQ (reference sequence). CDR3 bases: TGTGCCAGCAGCCCCGGGACTCCCCCGGGGCAGTACTTC. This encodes CASSPGTPPGQYF.

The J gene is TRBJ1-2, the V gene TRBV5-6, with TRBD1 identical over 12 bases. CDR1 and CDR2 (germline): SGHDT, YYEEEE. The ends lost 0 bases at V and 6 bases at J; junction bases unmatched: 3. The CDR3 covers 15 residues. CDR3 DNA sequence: TGTGCCAGCAGCTTGGGGGACAGGGGGCCCCATGGCTACACCTTC. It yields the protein CASSLGDRGPHGYTF.

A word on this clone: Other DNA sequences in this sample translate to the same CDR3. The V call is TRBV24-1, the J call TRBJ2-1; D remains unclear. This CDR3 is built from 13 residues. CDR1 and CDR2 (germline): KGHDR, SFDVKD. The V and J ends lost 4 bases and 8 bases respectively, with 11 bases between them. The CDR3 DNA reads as TGTGCCACCAGTGACCCCAGTAGGGATGAGCAGTTCTTC. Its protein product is CATSDPSRDEQFF.

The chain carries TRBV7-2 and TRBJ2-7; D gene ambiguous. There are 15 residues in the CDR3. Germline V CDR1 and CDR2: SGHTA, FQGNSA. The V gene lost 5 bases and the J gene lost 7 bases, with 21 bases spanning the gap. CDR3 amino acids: CASSIESVTRREQYF. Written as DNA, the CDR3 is TGTGCCAGCAGCATCGAGTCGGTTACGCGGCGGGAGCAGTACTTC. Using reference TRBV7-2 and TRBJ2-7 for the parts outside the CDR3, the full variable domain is GAGVSQSPSNKVTEKGKDVELRCDPISGHTALYWYRQSLGQGLEFLIYFQGNSAPDKSGLPSDRFSAERTGGSVSTLTIQRTQQEDSAVYLCASSIESVTRREQYFGPGTRLTVT.

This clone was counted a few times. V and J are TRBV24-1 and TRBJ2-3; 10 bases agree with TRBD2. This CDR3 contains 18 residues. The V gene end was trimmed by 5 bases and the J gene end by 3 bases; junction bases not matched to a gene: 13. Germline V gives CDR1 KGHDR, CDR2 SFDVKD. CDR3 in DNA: TGTGCCACCAGTGCCGACGCGGCTAGCGGGGGTGGGACAGATACGCAGTATTTT. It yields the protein CATSADAASGGGTDTQYF.

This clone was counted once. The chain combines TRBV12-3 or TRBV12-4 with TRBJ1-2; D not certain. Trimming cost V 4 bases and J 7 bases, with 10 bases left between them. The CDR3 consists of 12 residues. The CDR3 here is CASSYGPSGYTF. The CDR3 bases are TGTGCCAGCAGTTACGGGCCCTCTGGCTACACCTTC.

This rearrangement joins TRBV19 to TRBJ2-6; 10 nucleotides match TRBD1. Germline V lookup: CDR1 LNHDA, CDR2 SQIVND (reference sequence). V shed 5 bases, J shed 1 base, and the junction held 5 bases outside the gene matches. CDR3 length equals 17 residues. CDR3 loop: CASSFRDRGSGANVLTF. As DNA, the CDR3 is TGTGCCAGTAGTTTCCGGGACAGGGGATCTGGGGCCAACGTCCTGACTTTC.

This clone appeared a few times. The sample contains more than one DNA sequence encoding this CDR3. In DNA form, the CDR3 reads TGTGCCAGCAGCCTCTCTGGAAACACCATATATTTT. Its protein is CASSLSGNTIYF. J is TRBJ1-3 and V is TRBV14; D unresolved. Germline CDR1 and CDR2: SGHDN and FVKESK. This CDR3 contains 12 residues. V was shortened by 4 bases and J by 0 bases, with 1 base between the two germline ends.

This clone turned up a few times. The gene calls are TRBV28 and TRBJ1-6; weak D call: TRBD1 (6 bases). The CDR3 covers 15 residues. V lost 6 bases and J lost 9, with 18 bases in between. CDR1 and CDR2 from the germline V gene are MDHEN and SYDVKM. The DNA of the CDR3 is TGTGCCAGCAGGCGAAGCCAGGGGTTAGGTTCACCCCTCCACTTT. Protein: CASRRSQGLGSPLHF.

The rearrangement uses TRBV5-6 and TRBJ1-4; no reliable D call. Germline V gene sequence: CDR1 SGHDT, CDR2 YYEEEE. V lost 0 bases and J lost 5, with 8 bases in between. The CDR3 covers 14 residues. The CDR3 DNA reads TGTGCCAGCAGCTTGGGGGTGGGGAATGAAAAACTGTTTTTT. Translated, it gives CASSLGVGNEKLFF.

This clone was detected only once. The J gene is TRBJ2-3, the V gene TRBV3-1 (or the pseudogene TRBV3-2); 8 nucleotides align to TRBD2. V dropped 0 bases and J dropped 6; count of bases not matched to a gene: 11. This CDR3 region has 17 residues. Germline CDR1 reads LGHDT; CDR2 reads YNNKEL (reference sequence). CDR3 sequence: CASSQDIGRGGVDTQYF. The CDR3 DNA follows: TGTGCCAGCAGCCAAGATATAGGACGGGGGGGCGTCGATACGCAGTATTTT.

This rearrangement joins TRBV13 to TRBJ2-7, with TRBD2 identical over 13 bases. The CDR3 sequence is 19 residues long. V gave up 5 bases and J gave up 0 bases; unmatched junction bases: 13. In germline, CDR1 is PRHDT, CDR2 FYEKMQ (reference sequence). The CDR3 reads CASSRSGLAGRSLSYEQYF. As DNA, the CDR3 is TGTGCCAGCAGCCGGTCGGGACTAGCGGGGCGATCCCTCTCCTACGAGCAGTACTTC.

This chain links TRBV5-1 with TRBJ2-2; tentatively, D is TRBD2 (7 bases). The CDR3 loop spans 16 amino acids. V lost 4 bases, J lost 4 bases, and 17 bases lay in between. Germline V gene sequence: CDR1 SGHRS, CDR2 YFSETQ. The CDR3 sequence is CASSLGGVAGTGELFF. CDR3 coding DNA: TGCGCCAGCAGCCTGGGGGGCGTAGCGGGCACCGGGGAGCTGTTTTTT. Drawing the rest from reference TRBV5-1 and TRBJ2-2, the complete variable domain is KAGVTQTPRYLIKTRGQQVTLSCSPISGHRSVSWYQQTPGQGLQFLFEYFSETQRNKGNFPGRFSGRQFSNSRSEMNVSTLELGDSALYLCASSLGGVAGTGELFFGEGSRLTVL.

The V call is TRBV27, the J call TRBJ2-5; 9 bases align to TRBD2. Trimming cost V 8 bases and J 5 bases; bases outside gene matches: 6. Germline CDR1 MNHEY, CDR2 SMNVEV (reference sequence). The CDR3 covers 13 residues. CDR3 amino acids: CASGGAGGETQYF. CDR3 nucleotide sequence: TGTGCCAGCGGTGGTGCGGGAGGGGAGACCCAGTACTTC.

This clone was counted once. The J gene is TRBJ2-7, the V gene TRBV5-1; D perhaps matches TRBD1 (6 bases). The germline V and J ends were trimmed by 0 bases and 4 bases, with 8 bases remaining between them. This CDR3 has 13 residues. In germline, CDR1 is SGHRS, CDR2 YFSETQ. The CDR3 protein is CASSLAGVYEQYF. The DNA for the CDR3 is TGCGCCAGCAGCTTGGCAGGGGTATACGAGCAGTACTTC.

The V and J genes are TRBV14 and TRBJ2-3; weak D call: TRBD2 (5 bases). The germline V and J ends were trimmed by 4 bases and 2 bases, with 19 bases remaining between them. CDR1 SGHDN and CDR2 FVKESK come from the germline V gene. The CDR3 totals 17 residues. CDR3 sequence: CASSLTGWEPNTDTQYF. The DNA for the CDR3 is TGTGCCAGCAGCCTCACCGGGTGGGAGCCTAACACAGATACGCAGTATTTT.

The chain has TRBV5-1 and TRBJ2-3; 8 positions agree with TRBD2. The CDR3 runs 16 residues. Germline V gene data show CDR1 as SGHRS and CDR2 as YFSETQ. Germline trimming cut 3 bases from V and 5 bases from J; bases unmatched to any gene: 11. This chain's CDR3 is CASSSIRGGQGDTQYF. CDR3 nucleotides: TGCGCCAGCAGCTCTATCCGGGGGGGCCAGGGAGATACGCAGTATTTT.

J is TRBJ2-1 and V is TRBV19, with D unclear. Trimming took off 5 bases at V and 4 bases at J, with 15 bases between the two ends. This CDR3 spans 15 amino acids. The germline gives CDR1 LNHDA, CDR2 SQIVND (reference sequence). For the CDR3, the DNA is TGTGCCAGTAGTGTCCCTCCTGTCCAATACAATGAGCAGTTCTTC. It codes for CASSVPPVQYNEQFF.